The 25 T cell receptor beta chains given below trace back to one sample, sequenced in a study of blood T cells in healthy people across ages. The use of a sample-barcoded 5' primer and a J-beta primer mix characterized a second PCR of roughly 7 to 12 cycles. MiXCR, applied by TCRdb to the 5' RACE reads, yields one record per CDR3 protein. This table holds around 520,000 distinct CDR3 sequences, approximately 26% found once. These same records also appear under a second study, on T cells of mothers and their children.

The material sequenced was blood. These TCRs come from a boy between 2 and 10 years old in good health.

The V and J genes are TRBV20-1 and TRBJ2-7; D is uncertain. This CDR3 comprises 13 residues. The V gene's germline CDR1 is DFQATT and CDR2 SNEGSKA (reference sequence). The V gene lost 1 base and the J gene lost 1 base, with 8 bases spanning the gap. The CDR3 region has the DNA TGCAGTGCTAGAGTCGACCCATCCTACGAGCAGTACTTC. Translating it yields CSARVDPSYEQYF.

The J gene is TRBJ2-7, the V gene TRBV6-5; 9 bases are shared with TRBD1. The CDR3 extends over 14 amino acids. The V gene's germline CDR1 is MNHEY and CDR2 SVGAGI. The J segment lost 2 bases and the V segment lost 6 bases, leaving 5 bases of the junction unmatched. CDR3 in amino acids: CASRKGQGTYEQYF. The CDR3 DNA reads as TGTGCCAGCAGAAAGGGACAGGGAACCTACGAGCAGTACTTC.

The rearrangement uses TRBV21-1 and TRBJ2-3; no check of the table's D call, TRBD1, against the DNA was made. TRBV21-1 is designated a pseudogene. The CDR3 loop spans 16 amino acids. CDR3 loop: CASSKVPGASTDTQYF. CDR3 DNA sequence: TGTGCCAGCAGCAAAGTCCCGGGGGCGAGCACAGATACGCAGTATTTT.

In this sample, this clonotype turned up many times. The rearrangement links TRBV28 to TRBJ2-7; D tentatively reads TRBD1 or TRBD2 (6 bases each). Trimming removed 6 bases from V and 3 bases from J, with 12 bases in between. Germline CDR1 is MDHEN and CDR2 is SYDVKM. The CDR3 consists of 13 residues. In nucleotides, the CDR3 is TGTGCCAGCAGAAGGGGGGAGGACTACGAGCAGTACTTC. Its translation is CASRRGEDYEQYF. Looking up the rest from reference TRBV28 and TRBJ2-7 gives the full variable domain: DVKVTQSSRYLVKRTGEKVFLECVQDMDHENMFWYRQDPGLGLRLIYFSYDVKMKEKGDIPEGYSVSREKKERFSLILESASTNQTSMYLCASRRGEDYEQYFGPGTRLTVT.

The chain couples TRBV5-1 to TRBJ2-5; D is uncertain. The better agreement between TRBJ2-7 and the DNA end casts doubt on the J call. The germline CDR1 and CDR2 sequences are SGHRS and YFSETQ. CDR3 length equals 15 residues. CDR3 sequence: CASSFLFQESYEQYF. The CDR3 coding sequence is TGCGCCAGCAGCTTTCTCTTCCAGGAAAGCTACGAGCAGTACTTC.

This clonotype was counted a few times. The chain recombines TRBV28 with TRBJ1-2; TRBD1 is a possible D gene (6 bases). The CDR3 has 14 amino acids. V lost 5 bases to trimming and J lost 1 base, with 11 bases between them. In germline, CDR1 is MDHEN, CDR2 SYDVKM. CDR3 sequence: CASSLQGYNYGYTF. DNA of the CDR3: TGTGCCAGCAGTCTACAGGGATATAACTATGGCTACACCTTC.

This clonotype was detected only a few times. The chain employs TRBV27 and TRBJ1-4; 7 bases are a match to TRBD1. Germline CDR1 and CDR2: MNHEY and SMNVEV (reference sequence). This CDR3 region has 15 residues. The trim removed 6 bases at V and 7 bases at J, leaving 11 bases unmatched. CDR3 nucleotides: TGTGCCAGCAGGCCCGCAGGGGGAGGAGGTGAAAAACTGTTTTTT. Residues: CASRPAGGGGEKLFF.

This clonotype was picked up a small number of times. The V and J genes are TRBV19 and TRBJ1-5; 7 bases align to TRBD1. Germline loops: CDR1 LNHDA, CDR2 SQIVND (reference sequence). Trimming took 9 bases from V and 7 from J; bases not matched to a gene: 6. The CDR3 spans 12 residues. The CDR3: CASRQGVQPQHF. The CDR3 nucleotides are TGTGCCAGCAGACAGGGTGTCCAGCCCCAGCATTTT.

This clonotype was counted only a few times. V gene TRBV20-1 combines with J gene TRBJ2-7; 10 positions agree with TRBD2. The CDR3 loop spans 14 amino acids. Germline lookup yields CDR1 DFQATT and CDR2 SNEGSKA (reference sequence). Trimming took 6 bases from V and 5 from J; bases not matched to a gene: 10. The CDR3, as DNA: TGCAGTGCCCGTCCTCTAGCGGGAGTTAACGAGCAGTACTTC. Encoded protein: CSARPLAGVNEQYF.

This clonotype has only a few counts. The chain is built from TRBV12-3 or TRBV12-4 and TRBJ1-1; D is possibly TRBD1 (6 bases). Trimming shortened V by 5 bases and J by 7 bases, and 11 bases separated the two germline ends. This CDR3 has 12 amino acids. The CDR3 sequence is CASSRGEGEAFF. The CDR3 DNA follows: TGTGCCAGCAGTAGGGGGGAAGGTGAAGCTTTCTTT.

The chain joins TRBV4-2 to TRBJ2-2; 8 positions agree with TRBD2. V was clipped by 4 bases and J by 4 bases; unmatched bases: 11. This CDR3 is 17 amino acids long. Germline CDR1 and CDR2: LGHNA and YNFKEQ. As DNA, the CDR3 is TGTGCCAGCAGCCCGGTGAAGGAGCGGGGGAGCACCGGGGAGCTGTTTTTT. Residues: CASSPVKERGSTGELFF.

CDR3 nucleotides: TGTGCCAGCAGCCAAGTTCCTAGTCCCACCGGGGAGCTGTTTTTT. Translating it yields CASSQVPSPTGELFF. The chain links TRBV14 to TRBJ2-2; D is unclear. This CDR3 is built from 15 residues. Looked up from germline, CDR1 is SGHDN and CDR2 is FVKESK. Trimming took 1 base from V and 4 from J, leaving 10 bases between them. The full variable domain, in which reference TRBV14 and TRBJ2-2 provide the parts outside the CDR3, is EAGVTQFPSHSVIEKGQTVTLRCDPISGHDNLYWYRRVMGKEIKFLLHFVKESKQDESGMPNNRFLAERTGGTYSTLKVQPAELEDSGVYFCASSQVPSPTGELFFGEGSRLTVL.

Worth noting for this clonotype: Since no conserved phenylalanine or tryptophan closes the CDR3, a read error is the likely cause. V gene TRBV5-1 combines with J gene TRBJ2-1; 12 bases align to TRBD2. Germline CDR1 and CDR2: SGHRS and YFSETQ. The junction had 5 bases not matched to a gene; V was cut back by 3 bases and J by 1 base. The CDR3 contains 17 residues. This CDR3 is CASSSLAGGPSYNEQFL. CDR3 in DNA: TGCGCCAGCAGCTCACTAGCGGGAGGCCCATCCTACAATGAGCAGTTCCTC.

CDR3 bases: TGTGCCAGCAGTTTGTCCCGGACAGAGCAAGAGACCCAGTACTTC. Amino acids: CASSLSRTEQETQYF. V usage is TRBV12-3 or TRBV12-4 and J usage is TRBJ2-5; D may be TRBD1 (6 bases). Trimming pared 3 bases from V and 2 bases from J, leaving 13 bases between. The CDR3 covers 15 residues.

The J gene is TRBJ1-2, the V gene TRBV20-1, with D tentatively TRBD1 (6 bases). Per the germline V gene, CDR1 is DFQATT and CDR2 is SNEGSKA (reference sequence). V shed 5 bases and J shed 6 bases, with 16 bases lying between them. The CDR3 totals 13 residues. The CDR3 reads CSAPEGGANGYTF. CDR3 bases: TGCAGTGCTCCAGAAGGGGGGGCAAATGGCTACACCTTC.

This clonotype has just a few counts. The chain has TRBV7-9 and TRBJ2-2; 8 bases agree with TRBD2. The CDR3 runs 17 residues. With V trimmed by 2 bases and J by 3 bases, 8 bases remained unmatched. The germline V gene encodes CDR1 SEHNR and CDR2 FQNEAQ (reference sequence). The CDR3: CASSLSPGLGHTGELFF. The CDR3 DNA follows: TGTGCCAGCAGCTTAAGCCCGGGACTAGGGCACACCGGGGAGCTGTTTTTT.

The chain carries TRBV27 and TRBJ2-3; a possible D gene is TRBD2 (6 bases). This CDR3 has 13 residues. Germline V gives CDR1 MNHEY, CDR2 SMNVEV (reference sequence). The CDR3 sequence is CVTSLSPPGAQYF. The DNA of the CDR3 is TGTGTGACTAGTCTTTCCCCGCCGGGGGCGCAGTATTTT.

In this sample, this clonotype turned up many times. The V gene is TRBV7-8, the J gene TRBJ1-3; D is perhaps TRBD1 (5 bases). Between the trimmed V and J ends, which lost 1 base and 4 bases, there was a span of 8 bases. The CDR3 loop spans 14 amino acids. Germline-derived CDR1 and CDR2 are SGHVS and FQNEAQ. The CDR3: CASSLVQAGNTIYF. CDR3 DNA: TGTGCCAGCAGCTTAGTACAGGCCGGAAACACCATATATTTT.

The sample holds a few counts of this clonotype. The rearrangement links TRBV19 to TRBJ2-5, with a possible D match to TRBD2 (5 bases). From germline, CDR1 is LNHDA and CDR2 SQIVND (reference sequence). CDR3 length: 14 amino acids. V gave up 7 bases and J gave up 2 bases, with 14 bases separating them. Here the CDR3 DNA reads TGTGCCAGTAAGCGGTCGGGCGAACAAGAGACCCAGTACTTC. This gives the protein CASKRSGEQETQYF.

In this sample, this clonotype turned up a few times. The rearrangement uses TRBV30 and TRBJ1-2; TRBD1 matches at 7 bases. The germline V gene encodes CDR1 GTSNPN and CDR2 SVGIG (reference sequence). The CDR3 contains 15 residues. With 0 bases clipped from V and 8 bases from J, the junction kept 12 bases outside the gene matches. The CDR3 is CAWSVLKTGLRGYTF. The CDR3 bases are TGTGCCTGGAGTGTACTCAAGACAGGGTTGAGGGGCTACACCTTC. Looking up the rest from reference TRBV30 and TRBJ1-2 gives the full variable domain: SQTIHQWPATLVQPVGSPLSLECTVEGTSNPNLYWYRQAAGRGLQLLFYSVGIGQISSEVPQNLSASRPQDRQFILSSKKLLLSDSGFYLCAWSVLKTGLRGYTFGSGTRLTVV.

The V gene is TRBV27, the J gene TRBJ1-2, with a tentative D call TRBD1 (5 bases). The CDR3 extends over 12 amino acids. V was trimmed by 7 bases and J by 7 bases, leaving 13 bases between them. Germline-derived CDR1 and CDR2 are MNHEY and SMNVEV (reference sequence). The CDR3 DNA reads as TGTGCCAGCATGTATCAGGGTGGTGGCTACACCTTC. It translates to CASMYQGGGYTF.

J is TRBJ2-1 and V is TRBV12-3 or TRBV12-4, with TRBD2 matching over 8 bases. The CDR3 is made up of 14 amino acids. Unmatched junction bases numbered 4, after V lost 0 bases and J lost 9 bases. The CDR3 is CASSLALGTSEQFF. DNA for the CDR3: TGTGCCAGCAGTTTAGCGCTCGGGACTAGTGAGCAGTTCTTC.

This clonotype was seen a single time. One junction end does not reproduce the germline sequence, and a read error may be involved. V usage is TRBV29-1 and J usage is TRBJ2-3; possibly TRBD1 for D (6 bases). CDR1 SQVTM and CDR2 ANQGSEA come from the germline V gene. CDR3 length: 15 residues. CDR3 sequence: CSLEGMGHATDTQYF. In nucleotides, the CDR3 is TGCAGCCTTGAGGGGATGGGACACGCCACAGATACGCAGTATTTT.

The CDR3 DNA sequence: TGTGCCAGCAGCTTAAAGGGGGGGCCAAGGCAGCCCCAGCATTTT. It codes for CASSLKGGPRQPQHF. The J gene is TRBJ1-5, the V gene TRBV11-2; D is perhaps TRBD1 (6 bases). Trimming stripped 2 bases from V and 7 bases from J, with 15 bases between. The CDR3 is 15 amino acids. Germline V gene lookup returns CDR1 SGHAT and CDR2 FQNNGV. The full variable domain, with the rest looked up from reference TRBV11-2 and TRBJ1-5, is EAGVAQSPRYKIIEKRQSVAFWCNPISGHATLYWYQQILGQGPKLLIQFQNNGVVDDSQLPKDRFSAERLKGVDSTLKIQPAKLEDSAVYLCASSLKGGPRQPQHFGDGTRLSIL.

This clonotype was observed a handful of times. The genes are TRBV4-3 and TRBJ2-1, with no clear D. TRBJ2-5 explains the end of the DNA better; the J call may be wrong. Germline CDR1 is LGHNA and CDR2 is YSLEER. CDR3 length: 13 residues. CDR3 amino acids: CASSPTQFGTQYF. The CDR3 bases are TGCGCCAGCAGCCCGACCCAATTCGGGACCCAGTACTTC.